This TCR beta chain was retrieved from a study of cytomegalovirus exposure and HLA in healthy donors. Regarding the study as a whole: Later on, a genetic analysis was performed. It linked a missense variant in DCLRE1C with V- and J-gene trimming of TCR beta. It was reportedly the case that the classifier diagnosed cytomegalovirus status with high specificity and sensitivity.

For this clone: Antigen: not known.

Per germline, CDR1 MDHEN and CDR2 SYDVKM. V was pared by 6 bases and J by 2 bases, with 10 bases of the junction left unmatched. This CDR3 is 15 amino acids long. Amplification used 60 Vbeta primers and 13 Jbeta primers. Here immunoSEQ multiplex PCR was the method, and the copy in TCRdb shows in-frame clones only, minus some. The table lists about 300,000 clones, 86% of them singletons. This sequence joins TRBV28 and TRBJ2-7; 7 bases match TRBD1. The sample consisted of PBMCs. The TCR originated in a man aged 35 to 55 in good health and CMV-seropositive. The CDR3 DNA follows: TGTGCCAGCAGCACCCCCCCCGGGACAGCCTACGAGCAGTACTTC. Translated, it gives CASSTPPGTAYEQYF.